The clone carrying this T cell receptor (beta chain) was counted ten times or more. Its antigen is undetermined. This sample is part of a study of blood T cells in healthy people across ages. Points from the study as a whole: The recorded TCR beta diversity per million T cells decreased in a roughly linear manner with age. PBMCs left unsorted prevented a conclusive naive versus antigen-experienced comparison.

The CDR3 loop spans 12 amino acids. The ends lost 5 bases at V and 10 bases at J; junction bases unmatched: 5. CDR1 and CDR2 from the germline V gene are MNHEY and SMNVEV (reference sequence). Alongside a J-beta primer mix, a sample-barcoded 5' primer served in a second PCR lasting roughly 6 to 12 cycles. TCRdb processed the 5' RACE reads anew with MiXCR; each CDR3 protein has one entry. This sample has over a million distinct CDR3 sequences, with 40% to 45% found just once. Each of the donors had 8 to 10 milliliters of peripheral blood drawn into EDTA-treated Vacutainer tubes. J is TRBJ1-1 and V is TRBV27; TRBD1 matches at 9 bases. The receptor was derived from a woman in her sixties in good health. The specimen was blood. As DNA, the CDR3 is TGTGCCAGCAGTCCTAGACAGGGGGTAGCTTTCTTT. This codes for CASSPRQGVAFF.